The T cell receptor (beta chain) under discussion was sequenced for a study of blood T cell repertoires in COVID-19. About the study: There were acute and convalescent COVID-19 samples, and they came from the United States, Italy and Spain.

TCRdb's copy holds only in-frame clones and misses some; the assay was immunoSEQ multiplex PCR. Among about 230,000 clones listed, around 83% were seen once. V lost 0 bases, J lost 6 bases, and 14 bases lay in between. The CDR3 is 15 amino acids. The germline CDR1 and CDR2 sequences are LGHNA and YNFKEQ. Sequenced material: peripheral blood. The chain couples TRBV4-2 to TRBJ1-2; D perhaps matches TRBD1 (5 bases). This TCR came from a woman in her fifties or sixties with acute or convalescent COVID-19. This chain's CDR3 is CASSQDSREVHGYTF. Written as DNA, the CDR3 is TGTGCCAGCAGCCAAGATAGCAGGGAAGTCCATGGCTACACCTTC.